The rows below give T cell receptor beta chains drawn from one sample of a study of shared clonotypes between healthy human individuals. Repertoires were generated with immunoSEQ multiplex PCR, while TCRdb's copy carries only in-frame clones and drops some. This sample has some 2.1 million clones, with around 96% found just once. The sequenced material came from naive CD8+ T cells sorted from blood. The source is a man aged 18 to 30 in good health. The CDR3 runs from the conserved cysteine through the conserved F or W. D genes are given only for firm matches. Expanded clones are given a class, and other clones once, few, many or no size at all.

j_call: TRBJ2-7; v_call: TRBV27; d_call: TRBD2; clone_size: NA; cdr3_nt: TGTGCCAGCAGGGGAGGGACTCCCTACGAGCAGTACTTC; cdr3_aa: CASRGGTPYEQYF
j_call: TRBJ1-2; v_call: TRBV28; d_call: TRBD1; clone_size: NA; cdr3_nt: TGTGCCAGCAGTTCCCCCGACAGGGCTTATGGCTACACCTTC; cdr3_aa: CASSSPDRAYGYTF
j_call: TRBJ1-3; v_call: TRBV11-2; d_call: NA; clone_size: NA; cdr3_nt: TGTGCCAGCAGCTACCCGACAGGTTTAGCAAACACCATATATTTT; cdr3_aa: CASSYPTGLANTIYF
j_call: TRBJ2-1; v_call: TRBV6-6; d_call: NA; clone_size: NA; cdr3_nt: TGTGCCAGCAGTATATCCCCATCCTCCTACAATGAGCAGTTCTTC; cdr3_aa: CASSISPSSYNEQFF
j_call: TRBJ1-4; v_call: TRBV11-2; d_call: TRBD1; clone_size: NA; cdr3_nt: TGTGCCAGCAGCTTTACAGGGGGAACTAATGAAAAACTGTTTTTT; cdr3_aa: CASSFTGGTNEKLFF
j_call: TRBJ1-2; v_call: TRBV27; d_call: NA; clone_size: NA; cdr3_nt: TGTGCCAGCAGTTTATCCGCCAGGGGCAATGGCTACACCTTC; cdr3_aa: CASSLSARGNGYTF
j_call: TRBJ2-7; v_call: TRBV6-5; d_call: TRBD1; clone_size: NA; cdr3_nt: TGTGCCAGCAGCTGGACAGGGGCCCCAACCTACGAGCAGTACTTC; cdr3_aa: CASSWTGAPTYEQYF
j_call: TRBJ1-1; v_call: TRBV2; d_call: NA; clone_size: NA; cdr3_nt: TGTGCCAGCACCGGGGGTACTGAAGCTTTCTTT; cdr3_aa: CASTGGTEAFF
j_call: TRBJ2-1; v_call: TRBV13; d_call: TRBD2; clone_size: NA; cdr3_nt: TGTGCCAGCAGCTTAGGCCTGACTAGCGGGGGGAATGAGCAGTTCTTC; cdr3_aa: CASSLGLTSGGNEQFF
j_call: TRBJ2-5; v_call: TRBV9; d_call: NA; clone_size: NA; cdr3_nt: TGTGCCAGCAGCGTAGCTTGGGCTAGGAAACAAGAGACCCAGTACTTC; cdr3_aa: CASSVAWARKQETQYF
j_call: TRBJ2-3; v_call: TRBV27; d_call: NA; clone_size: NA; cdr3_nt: TGTGCCAGCAGTTTAGGGGTACCAGATACGCAGTATTTT; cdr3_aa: CASSLGVPDTQYF
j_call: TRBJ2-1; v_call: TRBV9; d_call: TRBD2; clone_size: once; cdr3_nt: TGTGCCAGCAGCGGGACTAGCGGGAGTTATCCGCACTCTTCCTACAATGAGCAGTTCTTC; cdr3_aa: CASSGTSGSYPHSSYNEQFF
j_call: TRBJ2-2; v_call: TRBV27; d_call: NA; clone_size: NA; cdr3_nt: TGTGCCAGCAGTTTTGGGACGAACACCGGGGAGCTGTTTTTT; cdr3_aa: CASSFGTNTGELFF
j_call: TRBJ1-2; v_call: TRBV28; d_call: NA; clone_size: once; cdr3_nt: TGTGCCAGCAGCTCCTCGCGGACGGACTATGGCTACACCTTC; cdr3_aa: CASSSSRTDYGYTF
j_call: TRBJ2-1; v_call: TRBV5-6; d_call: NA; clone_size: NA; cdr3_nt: TGTGCCAGCAGCCAGCCTCTAGAGAATGAGCAGTTCTTC; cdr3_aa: CASSQPLENEQFF
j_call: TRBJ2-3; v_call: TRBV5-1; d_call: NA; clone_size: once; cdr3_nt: TGCGCCAGCAGCTTGGGAGGGGCGGGAGATACGCAGTATTTT; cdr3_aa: CASSLGGAGDTQYF
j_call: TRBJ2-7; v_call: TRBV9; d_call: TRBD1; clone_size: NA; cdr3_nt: TGTGCCAGCAGCCCCACAGGAGTGACAGGGTTATACGAGCAGTACTTC; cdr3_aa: CASSPTGVTGLYEQYF
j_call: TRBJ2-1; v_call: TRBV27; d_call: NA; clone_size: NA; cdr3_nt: TGTGCCAGCAGTAACATTTTGGAGCAGTTCTTC; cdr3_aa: CASSNILEQFF